Listed below are T cell receptor beta chains from one sample, sequenced in a study of blood T cell repertoires in COVID-19. Here immunoSEQ multiplex PCR was the method, and the copy in TCRdb shows in-frame clones only, minus some. The profile shows 97,000 or so clones, around 79% of them singletons. The specimen was peripheral blood. The receptors here all came from a woman older than 75 with active or convalescent COVID-19. Both conserved end residues are part of each CDR3. The order of the fields is V gene, clone size, J gene, D gene, CDR3 protein, CDR3 DNA. A D gene is named only where the DNA matches it firmly. Size values are once, few and many counts, or a class for expanded clones, and some rows have none.

V: TRBV4-3; size: NA; J: TRBJ1-2; D: NA; CDR3: CASSQQGGDYGYTF; DNA: TGCGCCAGCAGCCAACAAGGGGGTGACTATGGCTACACCTTC
V: TRBV19; size: NA; J: TRBJ2-1; D: NA; CDR3: CVPGRETLEQFF; DNA: TGTGTCCCGGGCCGGGAGACCCTTGAGCAGTTCTTC
V: TRBV19; size: NA; J: TRBJ1-1; D: TRBD1; CDR3: CASSFPPGQGTGDTEAFF; DNA: TGTGCCAGTAGTTTCCCCCCGGGACAGGGGACGGGGGACACTGAAGCTTTCTTT
V: TRBV2; size: few; J: TRBJ2-1; D: TRBD2; CDR3: CASKGRLAGGNSNEQFF; DNA: TGTGCCAGCAAAGGGAGGCTAGCGGGAGGAAATTCCAATGAGCAGTTCTTC
V: TRBV29-1; size: NA; J: TRBJ2-1; D: NA; CDR3: CSVEEMPRAKQFF; DNA: TGCAGCGTTGAAGAAATGCCCCGTGCTAAGCAGTTCTTC
V: TRBV27; size: few; J: TRBJ1-2; D: NA; CDR3: CASSYIRTGLYGYTF; DNA: TGTGCCAGCAGTTATATCCGTACAGGATTATATGGCTACACCTTC
V: TRBV18; size: NA; J: TRBJ2-4; D: TRBD2; CDR3: CASSPTAGGPGKNIQYF; DNA: TGTGCCAGCTCACCGACAGCGGGAGGGCCGGGCAAAAACATTCAGTACTTC
V: TRBV9; size: NA; J: TRBJ2-2; D: NA; CDR3: CASSVALPSGGELFF; DNA: TGTGCCAGCAGCGTAGCTCTACCTAGTGGTGGGGAGCTGTTTTTT
V: TRBV28; size: NA; J: TRBJ1-2; D: TRBD1; CDR3: CAVPGQGIGGYTF; DNA: TGTGCCGTACCGGGACAGGGGATCGGTGGCTACACCTTC
V: TRBV18; size: NA; J: TRBJ2-7; D: TRBD2; CDR3: CASSPPGLADSYEQYF; DNA: TGTGCCAGCTCACCTCCGGGACTAGCGGATTCCTACGAGCAGTACTTC
V: TRBV14; size: NA; J: TRBJ2-7; D: NA; CDR3: CASSQDLGGEQYF; DNA: TGTGCCAGCAGCCAAGATCTGGGGGGCGAGCAGTACTTC
V: TRBV11-2; size: NA; J: TRBJ1-6; D: TRBD1; CDR3: CASQREQGGVRSPLHF; DNA: TGTGCCAGCCAGAGGGAGCAGGGGGGTGTTAGGTCACCCCTCCACTTT
V: TRBV2; size: NA; J: TRBJ2-1; D: TRBD1; CDR3: CASSAGTGGILSYNEQFF; DNA: TGTGCCAGCAGTGCAGGGACAGGGGGTATACTCTCCTACAATGAGCAGTTCTTC
V: TRBV6-5; size: NA; J: TRBJ1-2; D: NA; CDR3: CASSTPSGANYGYTF; DNA: TGTGCCAGCAGTACCCCGTCAGGGGCTAACTATGGCTACACCTTC
V: TRBV7-2; size: NA; J: TRBJ2-3; D: NA; CDR3: CASSFPSSTDTQYF; DNA: TGTGCCAGCAGCTTTCCCTCTAGCACAGATACGCAGTATTTT
V: TRBV25-1; size: NA; J: TRBJ1-5; D: TRBD1; CDR3: CASSAGQGSQPQHF; DNA: TGTGCCAGCAGTGCTGGACAGGGGTCCCAGCCCCAGCATTTT
V: TRBV4-2; size: many; J: TRBJ1-3; D: NA; CDR3: CASSQEAVPSGNTIYF; DNA: TGTGCCAGCAGCCAAGAGGCTGTTCCCTCTGGAAACACCATATATTTT
V: TRBV6-2/TRBV6-3; size: NA; J: TRBJ2-5; D: TRBD2; CDR3: CASSYPLAGVAQETQYF; DNA: TGTGCCAGCAGTTACCCCCTAGCGGGAGTGGCACAAGAGACCCAGTACTTC
V: TRBV6-5; size: NA; J: TRBJ2-4; D: NA; CDR3: CASSHGGTAKNIQYF; DNA: TGTGCCAGCAGTCATGGGGGGACAGCCAAAAACATTCAGTACTTC
V: TRBV28; size: once; J: TRBJ2-2; D: NA; CDR3: CASRTPGGGGTGELFF; DNA: TGTGCCAGTAGGACCCCGGGGGGCGGGGGCACCGGGGAGCTGTTTTTT
V: TRBV5-5; size: NA; J: TRBJ2-3; D: NA; CDR3: CASSLVNTPDTQYF; DNA: TGTGCCAGCAGCTTGGTCAACACACCAGATACGCAGTATTTT
V: TRBV9; size: NA; J: TRBJ1-2; D: TRBD1; CDR3: CASSQGQGQAGYTF; DNA: TGTGCCAGCAGCCAGGGACAGGGGCAGGCTGGCTACACCTTC
V: TRBV6-2/TRBV6-3; size: NA; J: TRBJ2-7; D: NA; CDR3: CASSPTGSLGEQYF; DNA: TGTGCCAGCAGCCCCACAGGGTCGCTTGGGGAGCAGTACTTC
V: TRBV6-5; size: NA; J: TRBJ2-5; D: NA; CDR3: CASSRDNLQETQYF; DNA: TGTGCCAGCAGCCGGGACAATCTCCAAGAGACCCAGTACTTC
V: TRBV2; size: NA; J: TRBJ2-1; D: TRBD1; CDR3: CASSQGDYNEQFF; DNA: TGTGCCAGCAGTCAGGGGGACTACAATGAGCAGTTCTTC
V: TRBV7-3; size: NA; J: TRBJ2-1; D: TRBD2; CDR3: CASSLGTSGFNEQFF; DNA: TGTGCCAGCAGCTTAGGGACTAGCGGCTTCAATGAGCAGTTCTTC
V: TRBV5-4; size: NA; J: TRBJ1-2; D: NA; CDR3: CASSLRGNNYGYTF; DNA: TGTGCCAGCAGCTTGAGAGGGAATAACTATGGCTACACCTTC
V: TRBV10-3; size: NA; J: TRBJ1-6; D: TRBD1; CDR3: CAISEPGQGGSPLHF; DNA: TGTGCCATCAGTGAGCCTGGACAGGGAGGGTCACCCCTCCACTTT
V: TRBV27; size: NA; J: TRBJ1-2; D: TRBD1; CDR3: CASSPKQGSNYGYTF; DNA: TGTGCCAGCAGCCCAAAACAGGGGTCTAACTATGGCTACACCTTC
V: TRBV9; size: NA; J: TRBJ2-3; D: TRBD2; CDR3: CASSVEASGITDTQYF; DNA: TGTGCCAGCAGCGTAGAGGCTAGCGGGATCACAGATACGCAGTATTTT
V: TRBV29-1; size: NA; J: TRBJ2-3; D: NA; CDR3: CSVGGITGTSTDTQYF; DNA: TGCAGCGTTGGGGGCATAACCGGGACTAGCACAGATACGCAGTATTTT
V: TRBV2; size: NA; J: TRBJ2-1; D: NA; CDR3: CASSGPGLRSYNEQFF; DNA: TGTGCCAGCAGTGGACCGGGACTCCGCTCCTACAATGAGCAGTTCTTC
V: TRBV11-2; size: NA; J: TRBJ1-5; D: TRBD1; CDR3: CASSVRGTGDQPQHF; DNA: TGTGCCAGCAGCGTCCGCGGGACAGGGGATCAGCCCCAGCATTTT
V: TRBV18; size: NA; J: TRBJ1-3; D: TRBD1; CDR3: CASSFKSGTGEYFVGNTIYF; DNA: TGTGCCAGCTCATTTAAATCCGGGACAGGAGAGTATTTCGTTGGAAACACCATATATTTT
V: TRBV28; size: NA; J: TRBJ1-4; D: NA; CDR3: CASSLAGPDEKLFF; DNA: TGTGCCAGCAGTTTGGCGGGGCCAGACGAAAAACTGTTTTTT
V: TRBV2; size: once; J: TRBJ2-7; D: NA; CDR3: CASTGALAYEQYF; DNA: TGTGCCAGCACAGGCGCCTTAGCCTACGAGCAGTACTTC
V: TRBV4-2; size: NA; J: TRBJ1-2; D: NA; CDR3: CASSQDRGIGYGYTF; DNA: TGTGCCAGCAGCCAAGATCGCGGGATTGGCTATGGCTACACCTTC
V: TRBV19; size: few; J: TRBJ1-5; D: NA; CDR3: CASSPDYRGQPQHF; DNA: TGTGCCAGTAGTCCTGATTATCGGGGTCAGCCCCAGCATTTT
V: TRBV6-2/TRBV6-3; size: NA; J: TRBJ1-1; D: NA; CDR3: CASSAVGGTEAFF; DNA: TGTGCCAGCAGCGCCGTGGGGGGCACTGAAGCTTTCTTT
V: TRBV11-2; size: few; J: TRBJ1-4; D: NA; CDR3: CASSLDSQFNEKLFF; DNA: TGTGCCAGCAGCTTAGATTCTCAGTTTAATGAAAAACTGTTTTTT